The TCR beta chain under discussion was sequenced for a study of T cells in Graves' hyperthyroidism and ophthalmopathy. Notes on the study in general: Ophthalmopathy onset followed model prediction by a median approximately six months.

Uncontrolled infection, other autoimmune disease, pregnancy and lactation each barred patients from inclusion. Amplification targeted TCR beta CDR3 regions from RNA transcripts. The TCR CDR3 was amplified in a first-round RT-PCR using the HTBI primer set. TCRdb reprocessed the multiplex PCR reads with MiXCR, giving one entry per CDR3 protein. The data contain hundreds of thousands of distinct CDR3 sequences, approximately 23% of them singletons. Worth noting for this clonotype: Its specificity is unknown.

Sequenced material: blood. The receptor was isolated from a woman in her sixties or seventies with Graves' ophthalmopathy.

DNA of the CDR3: TGTGCCAGCAGCTCAGGACGAGCAGGGGCGGGAAACACCATATATTTT. Residues: CASSSGRAGAGNTIYF. The chain has TRBV5-4 and TRBJ1-3; possible D gene TRBD1, 6 bases. Per germline, CDR1 SGHNT and CDR2 YYREEE (reference sequence). The CDR3 contains 16 residues. The ends were cut back, 3 bases at V and 4 bases at J, with 17 bases in the middle.